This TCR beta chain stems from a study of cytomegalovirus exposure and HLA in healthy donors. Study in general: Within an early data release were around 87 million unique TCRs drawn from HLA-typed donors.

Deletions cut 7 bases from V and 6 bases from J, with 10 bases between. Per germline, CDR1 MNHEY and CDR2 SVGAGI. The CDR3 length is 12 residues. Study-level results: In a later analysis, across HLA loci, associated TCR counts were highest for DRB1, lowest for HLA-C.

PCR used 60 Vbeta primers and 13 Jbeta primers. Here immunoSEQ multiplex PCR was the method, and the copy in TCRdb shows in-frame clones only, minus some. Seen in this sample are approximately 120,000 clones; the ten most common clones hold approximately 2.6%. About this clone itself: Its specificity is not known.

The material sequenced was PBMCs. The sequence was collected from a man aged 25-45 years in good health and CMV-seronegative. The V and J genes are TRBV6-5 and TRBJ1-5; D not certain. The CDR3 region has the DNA TGTGCCAGCAAGTCCAGAGGTCAGCCCCAGCATTTT. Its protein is CASKSRGQPQHF.